This T cell receptor (beta chain) was identified in a study of blood T cell repertoires in COVID-19. Germline V gene data show CDR1 as SGDLS and CDR2 as YYNGEE. This CDR3 spans 16 amino acids. V lost 0 bases, J lost 5 bases, and 15 bases lay in between. Repertoires were generated with immunoSEQ multiplex PCR, while TCRdb's copy carries only in-frame clones and drops some. The sample carries about 80,000 clones, around 81% recorded once. The sequence was obtained from a human donor in a cohort sampled during active COVID-19. The rearrangement uses TRBV9 and TRBJ2-1; a possible D gene is TRBD2 (6 bases). Sequences were obtained from peripheral blood. CDR3 DNA sequence: TGTGCCAGCAGCGTAGCTTCGGAGGGAGGTAACAATGAGCAGTTCTTC. Its translation: CASSVASEGGNNEQFF.